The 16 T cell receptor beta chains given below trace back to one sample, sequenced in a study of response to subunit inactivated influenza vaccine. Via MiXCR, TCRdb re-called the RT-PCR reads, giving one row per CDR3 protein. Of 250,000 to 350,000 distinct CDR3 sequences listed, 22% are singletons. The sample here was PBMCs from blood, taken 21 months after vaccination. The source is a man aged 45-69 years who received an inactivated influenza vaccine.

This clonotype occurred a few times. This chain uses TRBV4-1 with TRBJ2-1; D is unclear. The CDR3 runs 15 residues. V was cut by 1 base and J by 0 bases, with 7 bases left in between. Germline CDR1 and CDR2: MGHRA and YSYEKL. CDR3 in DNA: TGCGCCAGCAGCCAAGTATTTATCTCCTACAATGAGCAGTTCTTC. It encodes CASSQVFISYNEQFF.

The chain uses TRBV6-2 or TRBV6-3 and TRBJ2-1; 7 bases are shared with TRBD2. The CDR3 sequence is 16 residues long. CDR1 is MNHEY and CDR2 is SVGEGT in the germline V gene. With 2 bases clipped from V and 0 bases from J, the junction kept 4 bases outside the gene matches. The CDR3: CASSYTPGGSYNEQFF. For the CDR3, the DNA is TGTGCCAGCAGTTACACCCCGGGGGGCTCCTACAATGAGCAGTTCTTC.

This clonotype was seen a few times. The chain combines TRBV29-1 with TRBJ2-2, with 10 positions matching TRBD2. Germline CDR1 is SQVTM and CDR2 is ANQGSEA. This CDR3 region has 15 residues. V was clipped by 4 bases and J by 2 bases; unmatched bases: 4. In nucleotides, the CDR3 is TGCAGCGTTGCGTCACTAGCGGGAAACACCGGGGAGCTGTTTTTT. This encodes CSVASLAGNTGELFF.

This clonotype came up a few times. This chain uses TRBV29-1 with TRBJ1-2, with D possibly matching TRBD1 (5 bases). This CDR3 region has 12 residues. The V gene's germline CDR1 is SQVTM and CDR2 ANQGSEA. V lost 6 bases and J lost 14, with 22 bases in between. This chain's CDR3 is CSVTGSQGAGTF. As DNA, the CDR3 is TGCAGCGTCACCGGTAGTCAGGGAGCGGGAACCTTC.

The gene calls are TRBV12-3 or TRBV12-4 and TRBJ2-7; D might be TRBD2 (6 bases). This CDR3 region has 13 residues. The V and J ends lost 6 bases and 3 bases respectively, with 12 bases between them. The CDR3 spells CASSLRRGYEQYF. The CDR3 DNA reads TGTGCCAGCAGCCTTAGGAGGGGCTACGAGCAGTACTTC.

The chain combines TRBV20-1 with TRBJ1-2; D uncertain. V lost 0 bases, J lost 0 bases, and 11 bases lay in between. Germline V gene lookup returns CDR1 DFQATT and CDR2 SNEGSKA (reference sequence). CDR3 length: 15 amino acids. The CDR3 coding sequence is TGCAGTGCTAGAGAACCGGGTAAAGCTAACTATGGCTACACCTTC. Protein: CSAREPGKANYGYTF.

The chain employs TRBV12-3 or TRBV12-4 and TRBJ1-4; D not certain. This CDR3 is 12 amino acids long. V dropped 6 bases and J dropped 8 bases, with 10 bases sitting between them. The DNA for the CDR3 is TGTGCCAGCAGCCCTAACCGGGAAAAACTGTTTTTT. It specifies CASSPNREKLFF.

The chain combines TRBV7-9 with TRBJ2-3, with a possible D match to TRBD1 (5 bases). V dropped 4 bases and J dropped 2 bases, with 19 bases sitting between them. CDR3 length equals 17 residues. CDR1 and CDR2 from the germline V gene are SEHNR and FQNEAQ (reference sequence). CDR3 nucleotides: TGTGCCAGCAGCTCCACAAGGGCCTACAGGTACACAGATACGCAGTATTTT. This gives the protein CASSSTRAYRYTDTQYF. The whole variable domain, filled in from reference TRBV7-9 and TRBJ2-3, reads DTGVSQNPRHKITKRGQNVTFRCDPISEHNRLYWYRQTLGQGPEFLTYFQNEAQLEKSRLLSDRFSAERPKGSFSTLEIQRTEQGDSAMYLCASSSTRAYRYTDTQYFGPGTRLTVL.

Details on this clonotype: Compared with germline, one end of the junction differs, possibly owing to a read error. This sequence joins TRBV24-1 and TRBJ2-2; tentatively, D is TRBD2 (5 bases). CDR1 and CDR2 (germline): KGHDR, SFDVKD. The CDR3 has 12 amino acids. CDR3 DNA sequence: TGTGCCACCAGTGATAGGGCCGGGGAGCTGTTATTT. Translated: CATSDRAGELLF.

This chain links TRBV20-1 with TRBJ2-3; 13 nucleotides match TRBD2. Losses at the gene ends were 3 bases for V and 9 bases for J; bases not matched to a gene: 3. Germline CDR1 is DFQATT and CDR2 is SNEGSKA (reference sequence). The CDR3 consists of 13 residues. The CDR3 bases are TGCAGTGCTAGGGGGACTAGCGGGGTAACGCAGTATTTT. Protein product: CSARGTSGVTQYF.

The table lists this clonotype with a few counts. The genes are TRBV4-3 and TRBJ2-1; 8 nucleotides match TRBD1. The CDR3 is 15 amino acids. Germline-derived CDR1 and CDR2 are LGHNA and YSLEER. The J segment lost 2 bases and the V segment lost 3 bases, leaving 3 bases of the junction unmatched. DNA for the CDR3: TGCGCCAGCAGCCAGGAGGGACAGGCCTACAATGAGCAGTTCTTC. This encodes CASSQEGQAYNEQFF.

CDR3 sequence reads: CASRKTPGGTYEQYF. The CDR3, as DNA: TGTGCCAGCAGAAAAACACCTGGGGGAACCTACGAGCAGTACTTC. This chain links TRBV7-2 with TRBJ2-7, with D possibly being TRBD1 or TRBD2 (5 bases each). Trimming left V 6 bases short and J 2 bases short, with 17 bases between. This CDR3 has 15 residues. CDR1 is SGHTA, CDR2 FQGNSA, per germline.

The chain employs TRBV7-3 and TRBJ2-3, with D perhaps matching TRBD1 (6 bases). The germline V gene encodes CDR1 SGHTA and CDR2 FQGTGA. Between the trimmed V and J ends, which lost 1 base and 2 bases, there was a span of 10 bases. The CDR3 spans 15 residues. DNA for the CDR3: TGTGCCAGCAGCTTAAAGGGACAACACACAGATACGCAGTATTTT. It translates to CASSLKGQHTDTQYF.

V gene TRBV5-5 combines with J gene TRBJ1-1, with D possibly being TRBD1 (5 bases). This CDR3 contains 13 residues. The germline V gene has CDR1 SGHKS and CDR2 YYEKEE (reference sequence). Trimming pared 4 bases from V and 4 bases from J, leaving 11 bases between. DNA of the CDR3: TGTGCCAGCAGCATGGCGGGGGGCACTGAAGCTTTCTTT. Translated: CASSMAGGTEAFF.

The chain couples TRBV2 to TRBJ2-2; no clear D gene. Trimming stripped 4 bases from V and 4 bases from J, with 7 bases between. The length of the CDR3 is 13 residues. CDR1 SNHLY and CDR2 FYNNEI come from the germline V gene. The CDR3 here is CASSARITGELFF. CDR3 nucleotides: TGTGCCAGCAGTGCCAGGATCACCGGGGAGCTGTTTTTT.

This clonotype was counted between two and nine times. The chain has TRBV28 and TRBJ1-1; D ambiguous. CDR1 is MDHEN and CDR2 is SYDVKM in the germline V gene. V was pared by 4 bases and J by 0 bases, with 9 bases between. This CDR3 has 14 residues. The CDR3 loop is CASSSPALNTEAFF. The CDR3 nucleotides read TGTGCCAGCAGTTCCCCCGCCCTGAACACTGAAGCTTTCTTT.